This T cell receptor beta chain was recorded in a study of blood T cells in healthy people across ages. The CDR3 is made up of 16 amino acids. V lost 1 base, J lost 7 bases, and 8 bases stayed unmatched. Germline CDR1 SGHTA, CDR2 FQGNSA. General study findings and limits: Researchers judged that diversity estimates from one million T cells fell short of true values.

The sample holds a few counts of this clonotype. Its antigen is undetermined. Sample-barcoded 5' priming and a J-beta primer mix drove a second PCR of roughly 6 to 12 cycles. TCRdb used MiXCR to reprocess the 5' RACE reads, holding one entry per CDR3 protein. The sample shows 650,000 to 800,000 distinct CDR3 sequences, around two fifths of them seen only once. What was sequenced was blood. This TCR was recovered from a man aged 55 to 70 in good health. V usage is TRBV7-2 and J usage is TRBJ2-1; 9 bases are a match to TRBD2. This CDR3 reads CASSLVGGGARNEQFF. The CDR3 bases are TGTGCCAGCAGCTTAGTTGGCGGGGGGGCCAGGAATGAGCAGTTCTTC.